The rows below give T cell receptor beta chains drawn from one sample of a study of OX40 agonist ivuxolimab in advanced cancers. This table comes from immunoSEQ multiplex PCR, and its TCRdb copy is limited to in-frame clones, with some not included. The repertoire holds about 89,000 clones, 70% to 90% seen once, with approximately 0.28% in the top ten. Sequencing was performed on CD4+ or CD8+ T cells sorted from blood, taken in a trial of the OX40 agonist ivuxolimab. The source of these receptors is an adult with an advanced solid tumor such as melanoma, head and neck, liver or kidney cancer. Both conserved end residues are part of each CDR3. The D gene is left open where the match is weak. Expanded clones get a size class; other rows say once, few or many, or leave the size out.

size,J,V,D,DNA,CDR3
-,TRBJ2-7,TRBV4-1,TRBD1,TGCGCCAGCAGCCGCCCAGACAGGGGGCTCTACGAGCAGTACTTC,CASSRPDRGLYEQYF
-,TRBJ2-2,TRBV7-2,TRBD2,TGTGCCAGCAGCTCAAGGACTAGCGGGGGCTTCGGGGACACCGGGGAGCTGTTTTTT,CASSSRTSGGFGDTGELFF
-,TRBJ1-4,TRBV29-1,-,TGCAGCGTTGGGGGAGGGGCTGAAAAACTGTTTTTT,CSVGGGAEKLFF
-,TRBJ2-7,TRBV6-1,-,TGTGCCAGCAGTTATAGAGGACGGGGTGGAAAGCAGTACTTC,CASSYRGRGGKQYF
-,TRBJ1-3,TRBV9,-,TGTGCCAGCAGCGTAGAGGCGGGAAACTCTGGAAACACCATATATTTT,CASSVEAGNSGNTIYF
-,TRBJ1-2,TRBV5-6,-,TGTGCCAGCAGCGAGGGCCGCTATGGCTACACCTTC,CASSEGRYGYTF
-,TRBJ1-4,TRBV7-2,TRBD1,TGTGCCAGCCACACCGGGACAGGGAATGAAAAACTGTTTTTT,CASHTGTGNEKLFF
-,TRBJ2-3,TRBV4-1,-,TGCGCCAGCAGCCAAGACTCCCAGGGCCTCACAGATACGCAGTATTTT,CASSQDSQGLTDTQYF
few,TRBJ2-1,TRBV6-5,-,TGTGCCAGCAGCCCTTCGCTGGATGAGCAGTTCTTC,CASSPSLDEQFF
-,TRBJ1-5,TRBV2,-,TGTGCCAGCGTACCCCCAGGACAGCGAGGGAACAATCAGCCCCAGCATTTT,CASVPPGQRGNNQPQHF
-,TRBJ1-2,TRBV5-5,TRBD1,TGTGCCAGCTCATCAGGGGGGGCCCGTGGCTACACCTTC,CASSSGGARGYTF
-,TRBJ1-2,TRBV2,TRBD1,TGTGCCACCCGGGACAGGGATCAGGGCTACACCTTC,CATRDRDQGYTF
-,TRBJ1-2,TRBV6-6,TRBD1,TGTGCCAGCAGTCCCGGGACAGGGCACCATGGCTACACCTTC,CASSPGTGHHGYTF
-,TRBJ2-4,TRBV19,TRBD1,TGTGCCAGTAGTAACCGGGACAGGGGTATTGGGATTCAGTACTTC,CASSNRDRGIGIQYF
-,TRBJ2-3,TRBV7-8,-,TGTGCCAGCAGGACCGGGTCCCGAAAGAATACAGATACGCAGTATTTT,CASRTGSRKNTDTQYF
-,TRBJ1-1,TRBV11-1,-,TGTGCCAGCAGCTCAACGAAGGGACCCGGTAGGTGGGCTTTCTTT,CASSSTKGPGRWAFF
-,TRBJ2-1,TRBV5-1,TRBD1,TGCGCCAGCAGCTTGGCACAGGGGGCTCACAGTGAGCAGTTCTTC,CASSLAQGAHSEQFF